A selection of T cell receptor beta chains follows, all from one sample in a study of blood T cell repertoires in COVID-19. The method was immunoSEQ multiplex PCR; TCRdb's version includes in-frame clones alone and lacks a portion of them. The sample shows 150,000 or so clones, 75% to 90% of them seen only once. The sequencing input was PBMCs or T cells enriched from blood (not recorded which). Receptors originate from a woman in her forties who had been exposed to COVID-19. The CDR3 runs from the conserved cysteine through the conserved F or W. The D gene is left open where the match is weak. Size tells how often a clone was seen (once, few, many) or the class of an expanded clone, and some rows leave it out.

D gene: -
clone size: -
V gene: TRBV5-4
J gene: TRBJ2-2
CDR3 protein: CASSLGLGELFF
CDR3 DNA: TGTGCCAGCAGCTTGGGTCTTGGGGAGCTGTTTTTT

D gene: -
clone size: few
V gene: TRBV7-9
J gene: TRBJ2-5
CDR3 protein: CASSLDRGRGTQYF
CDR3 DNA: TGTGCCAGCAGCTTAGATCGAGGCAGGGGGACCCAGTACTTC

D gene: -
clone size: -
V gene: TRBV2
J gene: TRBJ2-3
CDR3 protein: CASRTGDTDTQYF
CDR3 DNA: TGTGCCAGCAGAACAGGAGACACAGATACGCAGTATTTT

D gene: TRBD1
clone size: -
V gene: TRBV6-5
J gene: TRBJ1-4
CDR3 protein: CASRIADRMNEKLFF
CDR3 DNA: TGTGCCAGCAGAATCGCGGACAGGATGAATGAAAAACTGTTTTTT

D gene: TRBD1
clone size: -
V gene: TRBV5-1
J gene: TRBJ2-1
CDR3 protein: CASSSRGQSFLYNEQFF
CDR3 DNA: TGCGCCAGCAGCTCCCGGGGACAGTCCTTTCTCTACAATGAGCAGTTCTTC

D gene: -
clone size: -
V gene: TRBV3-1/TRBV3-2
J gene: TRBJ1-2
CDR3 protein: CASSRQYYGYTF
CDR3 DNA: TGTGCCAGCAGCCGACAGTACTATGGCTACACCTTC

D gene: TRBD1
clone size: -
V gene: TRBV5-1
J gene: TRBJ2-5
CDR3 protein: CASSLDRGLIETQYF
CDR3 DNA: TGCGCCAGCAGCTTGGACAGGGGGTTGATTGAGACCCAGTACTTC

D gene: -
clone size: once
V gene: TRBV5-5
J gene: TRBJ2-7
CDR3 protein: CASSLVSANYEQYF
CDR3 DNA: TGTGCCAGCAGCTTGGTTTCAGCGAACTACGAGCAGTACTTC

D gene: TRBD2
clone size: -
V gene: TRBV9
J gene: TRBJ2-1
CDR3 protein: CASSVDSGRHNEQFF
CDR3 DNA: TGTGCCAGCAGCGTAGACTCCGGGAGGCACAATGAGCAGTTCTTC

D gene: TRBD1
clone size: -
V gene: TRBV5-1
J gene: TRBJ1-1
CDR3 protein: CASSLAGQRTSTEAFF
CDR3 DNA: TGCGCCAGCAGCTTGGCGGGACAGAGAACGAGCACTGAAGCTTTCTTT

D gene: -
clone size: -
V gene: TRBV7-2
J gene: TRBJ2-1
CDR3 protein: CASSLGPSGVLYNEQFF
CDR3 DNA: TGTGCCAGCAGCTTGGGACCCTCAGGGGTCTTATACAATGAGCAGTTCTTC

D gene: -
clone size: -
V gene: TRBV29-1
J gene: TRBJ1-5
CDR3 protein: CSVVQGNQPQHF
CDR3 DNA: TGCAGCGTGGTCCAGGGCAATCAGCCCCAGCATTTT

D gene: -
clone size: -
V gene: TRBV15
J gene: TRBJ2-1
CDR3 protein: CATSSRTDSLNEQFF
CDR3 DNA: TGTGCCACCAGCAGCCGTACGGACAGTTTAAATGAGCAGTTCTTC

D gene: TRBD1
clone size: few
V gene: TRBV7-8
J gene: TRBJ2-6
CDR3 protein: CASSPRQGASSGANVLTF
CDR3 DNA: TGTGCCAGCAGCCCGAGACAGGGGGCGAGCTCTGGGGCCAACGTCCTGACTTTC

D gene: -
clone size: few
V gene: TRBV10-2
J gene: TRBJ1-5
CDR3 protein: CASRQGSSQPQHF
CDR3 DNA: TGCGCCAGCAGACAGGGTTCTAGTCAGCCCCAGCATTTT

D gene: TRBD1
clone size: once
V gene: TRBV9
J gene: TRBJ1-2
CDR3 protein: CASSLNDQGGNYGYTF
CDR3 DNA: TGTGCCAGCAGCTTGAACGATCAGGGGGGTAACTATGGCTACACCTTC

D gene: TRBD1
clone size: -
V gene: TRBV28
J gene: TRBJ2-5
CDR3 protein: CASSGQGETQYF
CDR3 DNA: TGTGCCAGCAGTGGACAGGGCGAGACCCAGTACTTC

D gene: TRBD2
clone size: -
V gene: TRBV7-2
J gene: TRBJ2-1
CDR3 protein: CASSILAGAYNEQFF
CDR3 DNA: TGTGCCAGCAGCATCCTAGCGGGGGCTTACAATGAGCAGTTCTTC

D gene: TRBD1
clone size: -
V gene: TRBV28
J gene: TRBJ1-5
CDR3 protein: CAGQEGNQPQHF
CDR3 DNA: TGTGCCGGACAGGAGGGCAATCAGCCCCAGCATTTT

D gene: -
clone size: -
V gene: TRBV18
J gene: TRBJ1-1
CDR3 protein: CASSPETGQLNTEAFF
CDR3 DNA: TGTGCCAGCTCACCAGAGACTGGACAGTTGAACACTGAAGCTTTCTTT

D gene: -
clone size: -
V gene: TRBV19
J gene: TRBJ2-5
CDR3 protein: CASSGQTQETQYF
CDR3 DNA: TGTGCCAGTTCCGGACAGACACAAGAGACCCAGTACTTC

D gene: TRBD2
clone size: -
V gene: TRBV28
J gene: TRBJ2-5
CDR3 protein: CASRDRPGLAVQETQYF
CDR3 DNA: TGTGCCAGCAGGGATCGCCCGGGACTAGCGGTGCAAGAGACCCAGTACTTC

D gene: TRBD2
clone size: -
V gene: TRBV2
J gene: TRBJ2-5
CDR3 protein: CASRRTSGGAVGETQYF
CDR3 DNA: TGTGCCAGCAGGCGTACTAGCGGGGGGGCAGTGGGAGAGACCCAGTACTTC

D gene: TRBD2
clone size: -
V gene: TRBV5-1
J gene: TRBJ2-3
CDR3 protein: CASSLFPSGRSTDTQYF
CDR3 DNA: TGCGCCAGCAGCTTGTTCCCTAGCGGGAGAAGCACAGATACGCAGTATTTT

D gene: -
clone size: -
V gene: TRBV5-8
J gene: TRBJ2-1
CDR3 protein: CASSLNRDNNEQFF
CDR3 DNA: TGTGCCAGCAGCTTGAACCGGGACAACAATGAGCAGTTCTTC

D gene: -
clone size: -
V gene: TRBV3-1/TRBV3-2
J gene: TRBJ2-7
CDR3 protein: CASSRQYEQYF
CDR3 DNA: TGTGCCAGCAGCCGACAGTACGAGCAGTACTTC

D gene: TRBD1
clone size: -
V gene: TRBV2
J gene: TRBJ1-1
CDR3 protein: CASGTAPNSNTEAFF
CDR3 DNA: TGTGCCAGCGGGACAGCCCCAAACTCCAACACTGAAGCTTTCTTT

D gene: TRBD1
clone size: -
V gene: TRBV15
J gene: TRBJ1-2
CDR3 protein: CATSRDLKGRTGVGYTF
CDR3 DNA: TGTGCCACCAGCAGAGATCTTAAGGGTAGGACAGGGGTTGGCTACACCTTC

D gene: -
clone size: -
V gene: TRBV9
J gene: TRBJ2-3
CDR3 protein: CASSVASWAGLGVYTDTQYF
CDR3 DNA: TGTGCCAGCAGCGTAGCTTCGTGGGCGGGATTGGGGGTGTACACAGATACGCAGTATTTT

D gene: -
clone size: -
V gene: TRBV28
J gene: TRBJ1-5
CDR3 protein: CASSLGPRYSNQPQHF
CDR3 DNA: TGTGCCAGCAGTTTAGGGCCAAGATATAGCAATCAGCCCCAGCATTTT

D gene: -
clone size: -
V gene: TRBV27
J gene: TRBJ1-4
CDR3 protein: CASSRAGTGSEKLFF
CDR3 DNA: TGTGCCAGCAGTCGAGCCGGGACCGGGAGTGAAAAACTGTTTTTT

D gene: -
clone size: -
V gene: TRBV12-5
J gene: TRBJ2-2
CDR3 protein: CASAVIGGASTGELFF
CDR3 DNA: TGTGCTAGTGCGGTCATTGGGGGCGCGAGCACCGGGGAGCTGTTTTTT